A selection of T cell receptor beta chains follows, all from one sample in a study of T-cell memory formation after mild COVID-19. TCRdb re-called the 5' RACE reads through MiXCR, storing one row per CDR3 protein. The sample shows fewer than 450,000 distinct CDR3 sequences, approximately 24% of them seen only once. The sequenced material came from PBMCs or a T cell subset sorted from them (not recorded which). Receptors were obtained from an adult woman who had mild COVID-19 (a few samples of this study predate the infection). Cell type and time point are not known. Both conserved end residues are part of each CDR3. A D gene is named only where the DNA matches it firmly. Clone sizes are given selectively: once, few, many, or a class where the clone is expanded.

clone_size j_call v_call d_call cdr3_aa cdr3_nt
few TRBJ2-7 TRBV5-6 . CASSLAWGRSSYEQYF TGTGCCAGCAGCTTGGCTTGGGGGCGATCCTCCTACGAGCAGTACTTC
once TRBJ1-3 TRBV12-3/TRBV12-4 TRBD1 CASSHPGGSSGNTIYF TGTGCCAGCAGTCACCCAGGGGGCAGCTCTGGAAACACCATATATTTT
few TRBJ2-5 TRBV11-2 . CASSLVQDSRETQYF TGTGCCAGCAGCTTAGTACAGGACTCCCGAGAGACCCAGTACTTC
few TRBJ1-5 TRBV6-2/TRBV6-3 . CASSLTPRGNQPQHF TGTGCCAGCAGTTTAACTCCGAGGGGAAATCAGCCCCAGCATTTT
. TRBJ2-1 TRBV11-3 TRBD2 CASSFQAGVNEQFF TGTGCCAGCAGCTTTCAAGCGGGGGTTAATGAGCAGTTCTTC
. TRBJ2-7 TRBV6-2/TRBV6-3 TRBD1 CASIRDRGYEQYF TGTGCCAGCATTAGGGACAGGGGCTACGAGCAGTACTTC
. TRBJ1-5 TRBV24-1 TRBD1 CATSARGGLSNQPQHF TGTGCCACCAGTGCACGAGGGGGCTTGAGCAATCAGCCCCAGCATTTT
few TRBJ1-5 TRBV5-1 . CASSLQGREGTQHF TGCGCCAGCAGCTTGCAGGGCCGCGAAGGAACCCAGCATTTT
few TRBJ1-1 TRBV6-2/TRBV6-3 . CASSYSTSTSDTEAFF TGTGCCAGCAGTTATTCCACTAGTACAAGTGACACTGAAGCTTTCTTT
few TRBJ2-2 TRBV6-5 TRBD2 CASSFGTSGRIGTGELFF TGTGCCAGCAGTTTCGGGACTAGCGGGAGGATCGGCACCGGGGAGCTGTTTTTT
many TRBJ2-2 TRBV12-3/TRBV12-4 TRBD1 CASRGTVANTGELFF TGTGCCAGCAGGGGGACAGTCGCGAACACCGGGGAGCTGTTTTTT
. TRBJ2-1 TRBV4-1 TRBD1 CASSHDPDRGFHNEQFF TGCGCCAGCAGCCATGATCCCGACAGGGGGTTTCACAATGAGCAGTTCTTC
. TRBJ2-7 TRBV6-2/TRBV6-3 . CASSPLPLREKSYEQYF TGTGCCAGCAGTCCCCTCCCCCTTAGGGAGAAGTCCTACGAGCAGTACTTC
. TRBJ2-7 TRBV28 . CASSLQGVVRSYEQYF TGTGCCAGCAGTCTGCAGGGTGTTGTACGCTCCTACGAGCAGTACTTC
. TRBJ2-4 TRBV29-1 . CSVDGGFGSIQYF TGCAGCGTTGACGGAGGCTTTGGCAGCATTCAGTACTTC
. TRBJ2-7 TRBV12-3/TRBV12-4 . CASTAPGLGDEQYF TGTGCCAGCACCGCGCCGGGACTGGGGGACGAGCAGTACTTC
few TRBJ2-3 TRBV15 TRBD2 CATSRAGTSGSPQYF TGTGCCACCAGCAGAGCCGGGACTAGCGGCTCTCCGCAGTATTTT
. TRBJ1-6 TRBV30 . CAWCVGDSLPLHF TGTGCCTGGTGTGTAGGGGATAGTTTACCCCTCCACTTT
many TRBJ1-5 TRBV6-6 TRBD1 CASSRGQGNNQPQHF TGTGCCAGCAGTCGTGGACAGGGGAACAATCAGCCCCAGCATTTT
few TRBJ2-1 TRBV7-2 TRBD2 CASSAGTSGVGEQFF TGTGCCAGCAGCGCCGGGACTAGCGGGGTCGGTGAGCAGTTCTTC
few TRBJ2-7 TRBV20-1 TRBD2 CSASVLRLAGGYEQYF TGCAGTGCTAGCGTTCTGCGACTAGCGGGAGGGTACGAGCAGTACTTC
few TRBJ2-1 TRBV7-9 TRBD2 CASSLTGTSFDEQFF TGTGCCAGCAGCCTCACCGGGACTAGCTTCGATGAGCAGTTCTTC
few TRBJ2-1 TRBV7-8 TRBD2 CASSLEAGGPQYSYNEQFF TGTGCCAGCAGCTTAGAAGCGGGGGGCCCGCAATATTCCTACAATGAGCAGTTCTTC
few TRBJ1-4 TRBV28 . CASSSLGVKLFF TGTGCCAGCAGTTCCCTGGGAGTAAAACTGTTTTTT
few TRBJ1-1 TRBV29-1 . CRGGDEYTEAFF TGCAGGGGAGGGGATGAATACACTGAAGCTTTCTTT
few TRBJ2-3 TRBV2 . CASSEGLAARARAQYF TGTGCCAGCAGTGAGGGGCTAGCAGCTAGGGCTCGTGCGCAGTATTTT
. TRBJ2-2 TRBV7-2 TRBD1 CASSTRDRGVGELFF TGTGCCAGCAGCACCCGGGACAGGGGAGTCGGGGAGCTGTTTTTT
. TRBJ2-7 TRBV20-1 TRBD2 CSAEREDSYEQYF TGCAGTGCCGAGCGGGAGGACTCCTACGAGCAGTACTTC
many TRBJ2-2 TRBV12-3/TRBV12-4 . CASSFGSGELFF TGTGCCAGCAGTTTCGGTTCCGGGGAGCTGTTTTTT
few TRBJ2-3 TRBV5-1 . CASSRLDRGISADTQYF TGCGCCAGCAGCCGGCTGGACCGAGGGATCTCCGCAGATACGCAGTATTTT
many TRBJ2-1 TRBV20-1 . CSARAPGRLVNEQFF TGCAGTGCTAGAGCTCCTGGGAGGCTTGTGAATGAGCAGTTCTTC
. TRBJ1-6 TRBV9 TRBD1 CASSASGIRGAPLHF TGTGCCAGCAGCGCCTCCGGAATCAGGGGGGCACCCCTCCACTTT
. TRBJ1-1 TRBV4-3 TRBD1 CASSLVSGTGGLAFF TGCGCCAGCAGCCTCGTATCCGGGACAGGCGGTTTGGCTTTCTTT
. TRBJ2-7 TRBV7-9 TRBD2 CASSLGLAGDPKYF TGTGCCAGCAGCCTAGGGTTAGCGGGAGATCCCAAGTACTTC